This TCR beta chain was captured by sequencing in a study of blood T cell repertoires in COVID-19. Study details: From the United States, Italy and Spain came samples of acute and convalescent COVID-19.

Trimming left V 0 bases short and J 0 bases short, with 12 bases between. Germline lookup yields CDR1 SGHNT and CDR2 YENEEA. The CDR3 runs to 17 residues. In the authors' workflow: The authors estimated nucleated cell counts from reference gene primer amplification. The protocol was immunoSEQ multiplex PCR, while the TCRdb copy is restricted to in-frame clones and leaves out a portion. That table is the source of V, J and clone size, and D and trimming were worked out from the DNA. The sample contains about 200,000 clones, about 86% of which appear only once. The sample consisted of PBMCs or T cells enriched from blood (not recorded which). The V and J genes are TRBV11-3 and TRBJ2-4; no reliable D call. This receptor was obtained from a woman in her thirties or forties with acute COVID-19. CDR3: CASSLDARLIAKNIQYF. The CDR3 DNA is TGTGCCAGCAGCTTAGATGCCCGACTTATAGCCAAAAACATTCAGTACTTC.